These 31 T cell receptor beta chains were sequenced from one sample in a study of shared clonotypes between healthy human individuals. Some clones are missing from TCRdb's copy, which holds only in-frame ones; the method was immunoSEQ multiplex PCR. Here the sample spans roughly 2.6 million clones, around nine tenths being singletons. Sample: naive CD4+ T cells sorted from blood. Subset specified: CD45RA+ positively selected. The source of these receptors is a man aged 18 to 35 in good health.

The DNA for the CDR3 is TGCGCCAGCAGCCAAGCGGACAGTTTTTCACCCCTCCACTTT. The encoded protein is CASSQADSFSPLHF. V usage is TRBV4-3 and J usage is TRBJ1-6; D might be TRBD1 (6 bases). The V gene's germline CDR1 is LGHNA and CDR2 YSLEER. The CDR3 runs to 14 residues. V was pared by 1 base and J by 9 bases, with 10 bases between.

CDR3 nucleotide sequence: TGTGCCAGCAGTTTATCTGCCGGGAACCGCGGTGATACGCAGTATTTT. It translates to CASSLSAGNRGDTQYF. This chain joins TRBV27 and TRBJ2-3, with a weak D call TRBD2 (5 bases). V gave up 0 bases and J gave up 6 bases, with 16 bases separating them. Germline lookup yields CDR1 MNHEY and CDR2 SMNVEV (reference sequence). The CDR3 is 16 residues long.

This clone was observed once. The chain employs TRBV5-1 and TRBJ1-1; D unclear. The germline gives CDR1 SGHRS, CDR2 YFSETQ. CDR3 length equals 14 residues. V was cut by 0 bases and J by 2 bases, with 8 bases left in between. DNA of the CDR3: TGCGCCAGCAGCTTGGGGTGGGTTAACACTGAAGCTTTCTTT. Protein: CASSLGWVNTEAFF.

This chain connects TRBV30 to TRBJ2-2; possible D gene TRBD1, 6 bases. This CDR3 comprises 15 residues. Germline CDR1 reads GTSNPN; CDR2 reads SVGIG (reference sequence). V was trimmed by 2 bases and J by 6 bases, leaving 16 bases between them. The CDR3 spells CAWSNRGRGPGELFF. DNA for the CDR3: TGTGCCTGGAGTAATCGGGGCAGGGGACCCGGGGAGCTGTTTTTT.

V usage is TRBV5-8 and J usage is TRBJ1-1; possibly TRBD1 for D (5 bases). This CDR3 is built from 14 residues. Looked up from germline, CDR1 is SGHTS and CDR2 is YDEGEE. V was cut by 4 bases and J by 3 bases, with 13 bases left in between. CDR3 sequence: CASSRPGLDTEAFF. The CDR3, as DNA: TGTGCCAGCAGCCGGCCGGGACTCGACACTGAAGCTTTCTTT.

This chain links TRBV9 with TRBJ2-1; TRBD2 matches 10 bases. The CDR3 totals 16 residues. Trimming removed 2 bases from V and 5 bases from J; junction bases left unmatched: 7. In germline, CDR1 is SGDLS, CDR2 YYNGEE. The CDR3, as DNA: TGTGCCAGCAGCGTTCTTGGTAGCGGGGGGAACAATGAGCAGTTCTTC. Its protein product is CASSVLGSGGNNEQFF.

This chain joins TRBV20-1 and TRBJ2-7; D ambiguous. Germline CDR1 reads DFQATT; CDR2 reads SNEGSKA (reference sequence). Trimming left V 5 bases short and J 4 bases short, with 9 bases between. This CDR3 has 11 amino acids. The CDR3: CSALLTYEQYF. The CDR3 DNA reads as TGCAGTGCTCTACTAACTTACGAGCAGTACTTC.

The CDR3 DNA follows: TGCAGCGTTGAAGATAAAGGAATTGGCTATGGCTACACCTTC. Its protein product is CSVEDKGIGYGYTF. The chain recombines TRBV29-1 with TRBJ1-2, with D uncertain. This CDR3 contains 14 residues. V lost 0 bases and J 4 bases, leaving 12 bases between the germline ends. Germline-derived CDR1 and CDR2 are SQVTM and ANQGSEA.

The V and J genes are TRBV18 and TRBJ1-1; D remains ambiguous. The V and J ends lost 0 bases and 7 bases respectively, with 9 bases between them. Germline assignment: CDR1 KGHSH and CDR2 LQKENI. This CDR3 has 13 amino acids. CDR3 region: CASSPPIRDEAFF. The CDR3 DNA sequence: TGTGCCAGCTCACCACCGATTCGGGATGAAGCTTTCTTT.

This clone is a singleton in its sample. DNA for the CDR3: TGCGCCAGCAAGAGGGCCCCCGAGGGGACCGGGGAGCTGTTTTTT. Its translation is CASKRAPEGTGELFF. The chain combines TRBV23-1 with TRBJ2-2; D may correspond to TRBD1 or TRBD2 (5 bases each). TRBV23-1 is flagged as an ORF with uncertain function. The CDR3 spans 15 residues. V was shortened by 7 bases and J by 5 bases, with 17 bases between the two germline ends.

The chain couples TRBV15 to TRBJ2-5, with D possibly matching TRBD1 (5 bases). The last part of the DNA fits TRBJ2-7 better; the J call may be wrong. This CDR3 spans 12 amino acids. From germline, CDR1 is LNHNV and CDR2 YYDKDF (reference sequence). The CDR3 bases are TGTGCCACCAGCGCCACCCAGGGCGAGCAGTACTTC. Translating gives CATSATQGEQYF.

In regard to this clone: The sample contains more than one DNA sequence encoding this CDR3. The chain recombines TRBV28 with TRBJ1-2, with 7 bases matching TRBD1. The J segment lost 0 bases and the V segment lost 4 bases, leaving 2 bases of the junction unmatched. Germline V gives CDR1 MDHEN, CDR2 SYDVKM. The CDR3 length is 14 residues. The CDR3 protein is CASSYGTANYGYTF. In DNA, the CDR3 is TGTGCCAGCAGTTACGGGACAGCTAACTATGGCTACACCTTC.

Details on this clone: The same CDR3 arises from other DNA sequences in this sample as well. This sequence joins TRBV6-5 and TRBJ1-2; D gene uncertain. The germline V gene has CDR1 MNHEY and CDR2 SVGAGI. The CDR3 consists of 13 residues. The V end lost 3 bases, the J end lost 4 bases, and 9 bases lay between the germline ends. The CDR3 loop is CASSYGVSYGYTF. The CDR3, as DNA: TGTGCCAGCAGTTATGGCGTCAGCTATGGCTACACCTTC.

This sequence joins TRBV6-1 and TRBJ2-7; 8 nucleotides align to TRBD2. CDR1 and CDR2 from the germline V gene are MNHNS and SASEGT. The CDR3 totals 15 residues. Trimming at V came to 6 bases and at J to 5 bases, leaving 12 bases not matched to a gene. CDR3 bases: TGTGCCAGCAGCATTCCGGGACTAGTGAGGGACGAGCAGTACTTC. Translation gives CASSIPGLVRDEQYF.

The J gene is TRBJ2-4, the V gene TRBV6-5; 7 nucleotides agree with TRBD1. Germline V gives CDR1 MNHEY, CDR2 SVGAGI. CDR3 size: 14 residues. Trimming cost V 5 bases and J 9 bases; bases outside gene matches: 10. For the CDR3, the DNA is TGTGCCAGCAGTCGGGACAGTTGGATGGGCATTCAGTACTTC. This codes for CASSRDSWMGIQYF.

The chain joins TRBV4-1 to TRBJ1-6, with D hard to call. This CDR3 has 17 amino acids. Per the germline V gene, CDR1 is MGHRA and CDR2 is YSYEKL. The V end was cut by 1 base, the J end by 0 bases, with 10 bases between. The CDR3 region has the DNA TGCGCCAGCAGCCAAGGAGTAGCGAGCTCCTATAATTCACCCCTCCACTTT. Protein sequence: CASSQGVASSYNSPLHF.

The chain carries TRBV30 and TRBJ2-7, with 7 nucleotides matching TRBD1. Germline CDR1 reads GTSNPN; CDR2 reads SVGIG (reference sequence). The trim removed 2 bases at V and 1 base at J, leaving 8 bases unmatched. This CDR3 comprises 15 residues. DNA for the CDR3: TGTGCCTGGAGTACCTCGGGACAGCCGTCCTACGAGCAGTACTTC. Translation: CAWSTSGQPSYEQYF.

V is TRBV7-8 and J is TRBJ2-7, with D perhaps TRBD1 (6 bases). Germline loops: CDR1 SGHVS, CDR2 FQNEAQ. V lost 2 bases to trimming and J lost 1 base, with 15 bases between them. The CDR3 spans 16 residues. CDR3: CASSLNHGQLSYEQYF. The CDR3, as DNA: TGTGCCAGCAGCTTAAATCATGGACAGCTATCCTACGAGCAGTACTTC.

Points on this clone: The same CDR3 can be traced to other DNA sequences in this sample. The V call is TRBV5-1, the J call TRBJ2-1; tentatively, D is TRBD2 (5 bases). CDR1 and CDR2 (germline): SGHRS, YFSETQ. V lost 0 bases and J 2 bases, leaving 9 bases between the germline ends. CDR3 length: 15 residues. The CDR3 nucleotides are TGCGCCAGCAGCTTGGAGCCGGGGACCTACAATGAGCAGTTCTTC. This encodes CASSLEPGTYNEQFF.

The rearrangement uses TRBV2 and TRBJ2-7; TRBD2 matches 11 bases. CDR1 and CDR2 from the germline V gene are SNHLY and FYNNEI. J lost 1 base, V lost 7 bases, and 6 bases had no gene match. The CDR3 sequence is 15 residues long. CDR3 in DNA: TGTGCCAGCACTGCACTAGCGGGAGCGTCCTACGAGCAGTACTTC. Translation gives CASTALAGASYEQYF.

This sequence joins TRBV5-1 and TRBJ1-2, with 7 bases fitting TRBD1. Germline loops: CDR1 SGHRS, CDR2 YFSETQ. The J segment lost 8 bases and the V segment lost 5 bases, leaving 9 bases of the junction unmatched. The CDR3 length is 13 residues. CDR3 loop: CASRQGQSKGYTF. In DNA form, the CDR3 reads TGCGCCAGCAGACAGGGACAGAGTAAGGGCTACACCTTC.

The chain employs TRBV7-8 and TRBJ2-3, with TRBD1 identical over 7 bases. The CDR3 consists of 13 residues. Germline CDR1 SGHVS, CDR2 FQNEAQ. Trimming at V came to 7 bases and at J to 2 bases, leaving 3 bases not matched to a gene. The CDR3, as DNA: TGTGCCAGCATTAGGGGGCCCACAGATACGCAGTATTTT. Amino acid sequence: CASIRGPTDTQYF. The full variable domain, its missing parts supplied by reference TRBV7-8 and TRBJ2-3, is GAGVSQSPRYKVAKRGQDVALRCDPISGHVSLFWYQQALGQGPEFLTYFQNEAQLDKSGLPSDRFFAERPEGSVSTLKIQRTQQEDSAVYLCASIRGPTDTQYFGPGTRLTVL.

The table lists this clone with a count of one. For the CDR3, the DNA is TGTGCCAGCAGTTCCCTCGAGGGGCGCGGCGGCTACACCTTC. Translation gives CASSSLEGRGGYTF. V is TRBV6-1 and J is TRBJ1-2; perhaps TRBD1 as D (5 bases). CDR3 length: 14 amino acids. Trimming shortened V by 5 bases and J by 8 bases, and 18 bases separated the two germline ends. Germline V lookup: CDR1 MNHNS, CDR2 SASEGT.

The chain is built from TRBV14 and TRBJ2-3; possibly TRBD1 for D (6 bases). The V and J ends lost 1 base and 2 bases respectively, with 13 bases between them. This CDR3 has 16 amino acids. Per the germline V gene, CDR1 is SGHDN and CDR2 is FVKESK. The CDR3 spells CASSQVTGSLTDTQYF. In DNA form, the CDR3 reads TGTGCCAGCAGCCAAGTGACAGGTTCCCTCACAGATACGCAGTATTTT. Supplemented by reference TRBV14 and TRBJ2-3, the full variable domain reads EAGVTQFPSHSVIEKGQTVTLRCDPISGHDNLYWYRRVMGKEIKFLLHFVKESKQDESGMPNNRFLAERTGGTYSTLKVQPAELEDSGVYFCASSQVTGSLTDTQYFGPGTRLTVL.

The rearrangement joins TRBV28 to TRBJ2-5; 10 bases match TRBD2. The V segment lost 5 bases and the J segment 4 bases; nucleotides outside the gene matches: 7. CDR1 MDHEN and CDR2 SYDVKM come from the germline V gene. CDR3 size: 15 residues. CDR3 sequence (DNA): TGTGCCAGCAGTACAAGTCTAGCGGGGGTAGAGACCCAGTACTTC. Its translation is CASSTSLAGVETQYF.

About this clone: Germline is not matched at one junction end, which may reflect a read error. CDR3 DNA: TGTGCCAGTAGCAGGGGGGAGGTACTAAACATTGAAGCTTTCTTT. It codes for CASSRGEVLNIEAFF. The chain carries TRBV19 and TRBJ1-1, with TRBD1 matching over 7 bases. The CDR3 spans 15 residues. Germline CDR1 and CDR2: LNHDA and SQIVND (reference sequence).

The V gene is TRBV6-6, the J gene TRBJ2-7; D possibly matches TRBD1 or TRBD2 (5 bases each). Germline V gene sequence: CDR1 MNHNY, CDR2 SVGAGI (reference sequence). V was cut by 5 bases and J by 2 bases, with 10 bases left in between. The CDR3 covers 13 residues. This CDR3 is CASSPGAPYEQYF. In nucleotides, the CDR3 is TGTGCCAGCAGTCCCGGGGCCCCCTACGAGCAGTACTTC.

The CDR3 DNA sequence: TGTGCCAGCACTAGCACGACGAAGACCCAGTACTTC. As protein: CASTSTTKTQYF. The chain combines TRBV6-5 with TRBJ2-5, with D possibly TRBD2 on 5 matching bases. Trimming removed 7 bases at V and 6 bases at J, with 12 bases between. The CDR3 covers 12 residues. Per germline, CDR1 MNHEY and CDR2 SVGAGI.

The CDR3 here is CASSEEFRVFGNQPQHF. CDR3 DNA sequence: TGTGCCAGCAGTGAAGAGTTCAGGGTATTTGGCAATCAGCCCCAGCATTTT. The chain couples TRBV2 to TRBJ1-5, with a tentative D call TRBD1 (5 bases). Between the trimmed V and J ends, which lost 1 base and 2 bases, there was a span of 15 bases. Per germline, CDR1 SNHLY and CDR2 FYNNEI. The CDR3 totals 17 residues.

The chain couples TRBV28 to TRBJ1-5; 7 bases fit TRBD1. Trimming cost V 5 bases and J 2 bases; bases outside gene matches: 6. This CDR3 is built from 15 residues. Germline V lookup: CDR1 MDHEN, CDR2 SYDVKM. The CDR3 here is CASSIQGTRNQPQHF. DNA of the CDR3: TGTGCCAGCAGTATACAGGGGACACGCAATCAGCCCCAGCATTTT. Filled out from reference TRBV28 and TRBJ1-5, the complete variable domain reads DVKVTQSSRYLVKRTGEKVFLECVQDMDHENMFWYRQDPGLGLRLIYFSYDVKMKEKGDIPEGYSVSREKKERFSLILESASTNQTSMYLCASSIQGTRNQPQHFGDGTRLSIL.

The V and J genes are TRBV27 and TRBJ2-5, with TRBD2 matching over 12 bases. In germline, CDR1 is MNHEY, CDR2 SMNVEV (reference sequence). V trimming: 7 bases; J trimming: 2 bases; junction bases outside the gene matches: 5. The CDR3 is 15 residues long. The CDR3 spells CASTKTSGGQETQYF. CDR3 in DNA: TGTGCCAGCACCAAGACTAGCGGGGGTCAAGAGACCCAGTACTTC.